This T cell receptor (beta chain) was sequenced for a study of blood T cell repertoires in COVID-19. Study in general: COVID-19 samples, acute and convalescent, were from the United States, Italy and Spain. In each case, the material was cDNA or gDNA derived from T cells, B-cell-depleted T cells, or PBMCs.

Trimming removed 6 bases from V and 8 bases from J, with 11 bases in between. This CDR3 comprises 12 residues. In the authors' methods: Amplifying reference gene primers gave estimates of nucleated cell counts. Clones were sequenced by immunoSEQ multiplex PCR, and TCRdb holds only the in-frame ones, with some missing. From that table come the V and J calls and clone size; the DNA was used to work out D and trimming. Of around 43,000 clones detected, under 85% appear once; the ten largest clones hold roughly 30%. Specimen: peripheral blood. V usage is TRBV12-3 or TRBV12-4 and J usage is TRBJ1-5, with D hard to call. The clonotype originates from a woman aged 80 or older with acute or convalescent COVID-19. The CDR3: CASSDLTEPQHF. CDR3 DNA: TGTGCCAGCAGCGACTTGACGGAGCCCCAGCATTTT.